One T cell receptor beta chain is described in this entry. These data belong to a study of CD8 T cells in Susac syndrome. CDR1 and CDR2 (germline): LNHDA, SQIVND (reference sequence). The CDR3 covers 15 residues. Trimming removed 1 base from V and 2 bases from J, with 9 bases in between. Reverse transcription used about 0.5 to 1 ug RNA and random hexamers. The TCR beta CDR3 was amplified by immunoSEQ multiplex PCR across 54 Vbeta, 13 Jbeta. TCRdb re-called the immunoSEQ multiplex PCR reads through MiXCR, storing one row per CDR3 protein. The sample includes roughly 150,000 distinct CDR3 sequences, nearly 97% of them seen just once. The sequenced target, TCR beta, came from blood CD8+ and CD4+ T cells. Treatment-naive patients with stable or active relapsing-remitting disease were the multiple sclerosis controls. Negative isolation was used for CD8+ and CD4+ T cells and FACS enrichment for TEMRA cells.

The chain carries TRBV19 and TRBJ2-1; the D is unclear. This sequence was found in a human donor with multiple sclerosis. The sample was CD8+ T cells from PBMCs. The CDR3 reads CASSIGVRPYNEQFF. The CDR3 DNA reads TGTGCCAGTAGTATAGGGGTCCGTCCCTACAATGAGCAGTTCTTC. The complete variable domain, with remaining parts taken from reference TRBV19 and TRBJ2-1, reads DGGITQSPKYLFRKEGQNVTLSCEQNLNHDAMYWYRQDPGQGLRLIYYSQIVNDFQKGDIAEGYSVSREKKESFPLTVTSAQKNPTAFYLCASSIGVRPYNEQFFGPGTRLTVL.